Shown below are 9 T cell receptor beta chains from a single sample sequenced in a study of T cell responses to AZD1222 COVID-19 vaccine. The repertoire was sequenced with immunoSEQ multiplex PCR; TCRdb's copy has only in-frame clones and lacks some. The data show some 200,000 clones, 85% to 95% seen once. Sequenced here: peripheral blood, sampled on day 0 of AZD1222 vaccination. The receptors were sampled from an adult in good health.

This chain joins TRBV6-1 and TRBJ2-6; D remains ambiguous. This CDR3 comprises 16 residues. Germline V CDR1 and CDR2: MNHNS, SASEGT. With 1 base removed from V and 3 bases from J, the gap between germline ends came to 10 bases. The CDR3 spells CASSEGIGRGANVLTF. CDR3 coding DNA: TGTGCCAGCAGTGAAGGAATAGGGCGTGGGGCCAACGTCCTGACTTTC.

The chain links TRBV2 to TRBJ1-1; 7 bases line up with TRBD1. This CDR3 has 16 residues. The trim removed 8 bases at V and 5 bases at J, leaving 17 bases unmatched. Germline V gene data show CDR1 as SNHLY and CDR2 as FYNNEI. In DNA form, the CDR3 reads TGTGCCAGCTCTGCACAGGGGTCCTATAGGGGGACTGAAGCTTTCTTT. Translating gives CASSAQGSYRGTEAFF. Full variable domain (remainder filled in from reference TRBV2 and TRBJ1-1): EPEVTQTPSHQVTQMGQEVILRCVPISNHLYFYWYRQILGQKVEFLVSFYNNEISEKSEIFDDQFSVERPDGSNFTLKIRSTKLEDSAMYFCASSAQGSYRGTEAFFGQGTRLTVV.

The chain combines TRBV6-1 with TRBJ1-1; unclear D gene. The V gene lost 8 bases and the J gene lost 1 base, with 11 bases spanning the gap. Germline V gene sequence: CDR1 MNHNS, CDR2 SASEGT. The CDR3 is made up of 13 amino acids. The CDR3 here is CASARVGNTEAFF. The CDR3 coding sequence is TGTGCCAGCGCAAGGGTGGGGAACACTGAAGCTTTCTTT.

This chain joins TRBV10-3 and TRBJ2-3, with D tentatively TRBD1 (7 bases). Germline V lookup: CDR1 ENHRY, CDR2 SYGVKD. The V and J ends lost 4 bases and 5 bases respectively, with 16 bases between them. This CDR3 has 15 residues. As DNA, the CDR3 is TGTGCCATCAGTGCCCGGGGGCAGGGGGTAGATACGCAGTATTTT. Translated: CAISARGQGVDTQYF.

This sequence joins TRBV19 and TRBJ1-5; tentatively, D is TRBD1 (6 bases). Germline CDR1 is LNHDA and CDR2 is SQIVND (reference sequence). This CDR3 is built from 13 residues. V was shortened by 8 bases and J by 4 bases, with 12 bases between the two germline ends. The CDR3 here is CASLQGTNQPQHF. DNA for the CDR3: TGTGCCAGTCTTCAGGGGACAAATCAGCCCCAGCATTTT.

The rearrangement joins TRBV10-3 to TRBJ2-7, with 7 nucleotides matching TRBD1. The CDR3 length is 13 residues. The germline gives CDR1 ENHRY, CDR2 SYGVKD. Trimming removed 10 bases from V and 1 base from J; junction bases left unmatched: 7. CDR3 in amino acids: CATNTDRSYEQYF. As DNA, the CDR3 is TGTGCCACCAACACGGACAGGTCCTACGAGCAGTACTTC.

V gene TRBV5-5 combines with J gene TRBJ2-1; a weak D match, TRBD1 (6 bases). This CDR3 contains 14 residues. The germline CDR1 and CDR2 sequences are SGHKS and YYEKEE (reference sequence). Deletions cut 4 bases from V and 12 bases from J, with 20 bases between. This CDR3 is CASSRGAGAYGQFF. CDR3 bases: TGTGCCAGCAGCCGGGGAGCAGGGGCATACGGGCAGTTCTTC.

The chain uses TRBV29-1 and TRBJ1-1, with D perhaps matching TRBD1 (5 bases). The germline V gene has CDR1 SQVTM and CDR2 ANQGSEA. V was clipped by 7 bases and J by 0 bases, with 12 bases between them. This CDR3 region has 13 residues. The chain's CDR3 is CSAWGGLNTEAFF. As DNA, the CDR3 is TGCAGCGCCTGGGGGGGGTTGAACACTGAAGCTTTCTTT.

This clone was seen once. This rearrangement joins TRBV3-1 (or the pseudogene TRBV3-2) to TRBJ2-7; a weak D match, TRBD2 (6 bases). This CDR3 region has 17 residues. V lost 3 bases and J 6 bases, leaving 24 bases between the germline ends. CDR1 LGHDT and CDR2 YNNKEL come from the germline V gene (reference sequence). DNA for the CDR3: TGTGCCAGCAGCCAGGGAGAGAGGCGGAGGGCCCCGCTCGAGCAGTACTTC. Protein product: CASSQGERRRAPLEQYF.